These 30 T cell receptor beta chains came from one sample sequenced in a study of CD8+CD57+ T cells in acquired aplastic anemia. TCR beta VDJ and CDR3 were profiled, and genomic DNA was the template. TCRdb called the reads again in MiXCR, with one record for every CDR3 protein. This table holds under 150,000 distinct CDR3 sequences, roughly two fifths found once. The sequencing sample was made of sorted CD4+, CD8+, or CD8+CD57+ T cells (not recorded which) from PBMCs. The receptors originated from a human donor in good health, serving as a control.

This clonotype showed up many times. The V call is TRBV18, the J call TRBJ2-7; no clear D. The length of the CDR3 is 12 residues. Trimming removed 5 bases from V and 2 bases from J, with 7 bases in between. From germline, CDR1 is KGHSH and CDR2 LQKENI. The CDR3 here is CASSDSAYEQYF. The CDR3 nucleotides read TGTGCCAGCTCAGATTCGGCCTACGAGCAGTACTTC.

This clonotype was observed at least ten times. As DNA, the CDR3 is TGCGCCAGTGCCGATTCTGGAAACACCATATATTTT. It translates to CASADSGNTIYF. V is TRBV10-1 and J is TRBJ1-3; D uncertain. V was shortened by 9 bases and J by 1 base, with 7 bases between the two germline ends. CDR1 and CDR2 (germline): WNHNN, SYGVQD (reference sequence). The CDR3 extends over 12 amino acids.

CDR3 DNA sequence: TGTGCCACCAGTGCCAGCAGCTTCGGGACAGTGACGTACACTGAAGCTTTCTTT. Translated, it gives CATSASSFGTVTYTEAFF. V and J are TRBV24-1 and TRBJ1-1, with 7 positions matching TRBD1. Losses at the gene ends were 5 bases for V and 3 bases for J; bases not matched to a gene: 17. Germline CDR1 reads KGHDR; CDR2 reads SFDVKD. This CDR3 is 18 amino acids long.

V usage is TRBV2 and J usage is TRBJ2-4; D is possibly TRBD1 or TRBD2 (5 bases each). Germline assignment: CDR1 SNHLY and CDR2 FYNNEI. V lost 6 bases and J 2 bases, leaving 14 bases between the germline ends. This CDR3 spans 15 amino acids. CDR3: CASSAKPGPKNIQYF. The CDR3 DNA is TGTGCCAGCAGCGCGAAACCGGGACCCAAAAACATTCAGTACTTC.

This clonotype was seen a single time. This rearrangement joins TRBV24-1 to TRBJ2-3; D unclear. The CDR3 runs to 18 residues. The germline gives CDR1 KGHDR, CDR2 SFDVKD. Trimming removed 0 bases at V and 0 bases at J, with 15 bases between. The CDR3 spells CATSDLGLQAVSTDTQYF. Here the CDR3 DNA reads TGTGCCACCAGTGATTTGGGCCTCCAGGCTGTGAGCACAGATACGCAGTATTTT.

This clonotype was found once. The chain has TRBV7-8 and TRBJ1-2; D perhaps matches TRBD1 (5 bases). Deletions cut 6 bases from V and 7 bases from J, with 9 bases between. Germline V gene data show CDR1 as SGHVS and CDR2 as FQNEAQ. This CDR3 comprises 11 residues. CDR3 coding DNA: TGTGCCAGCAGAGAGCAGGGTGGCTACACCTTC. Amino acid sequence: CASREQGGYTF.

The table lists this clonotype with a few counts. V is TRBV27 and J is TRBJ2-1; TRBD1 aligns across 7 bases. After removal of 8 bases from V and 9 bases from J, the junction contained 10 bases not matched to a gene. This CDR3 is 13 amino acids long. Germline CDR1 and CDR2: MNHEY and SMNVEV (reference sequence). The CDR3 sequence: CASRQGTHGEQFF. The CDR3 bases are TGTGCCAGCCGACAGGGAACTCACGGTGAGCAGTTCTTC.

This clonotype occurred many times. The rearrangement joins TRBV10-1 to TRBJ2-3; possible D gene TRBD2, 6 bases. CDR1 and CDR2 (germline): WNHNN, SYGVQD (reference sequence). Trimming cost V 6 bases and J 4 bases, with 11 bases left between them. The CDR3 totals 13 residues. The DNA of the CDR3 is TGCGCCAGCAGCTTTACTAGCTCAGATACGCAGTATTTT. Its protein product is CASSFTSSDTQYF.

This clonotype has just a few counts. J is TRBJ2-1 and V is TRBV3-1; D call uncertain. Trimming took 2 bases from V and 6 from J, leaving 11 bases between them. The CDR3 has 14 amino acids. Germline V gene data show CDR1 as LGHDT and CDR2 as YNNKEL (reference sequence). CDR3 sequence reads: CASSQIEVANEQFF. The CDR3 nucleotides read TGTGCCAGCAGCCAAATTGAGGTGGCCAATGAGCAGTTCTTC.

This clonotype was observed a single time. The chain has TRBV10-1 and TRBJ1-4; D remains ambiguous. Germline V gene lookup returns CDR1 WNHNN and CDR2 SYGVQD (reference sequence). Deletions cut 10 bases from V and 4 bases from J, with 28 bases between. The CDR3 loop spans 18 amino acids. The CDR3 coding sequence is TGCGCCACTCTAAAGTGCTCAAGGAGTAAGAGAGATAATGAAAAACTGTTTTTT. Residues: CATLKCSRSKRDNEKLFF.

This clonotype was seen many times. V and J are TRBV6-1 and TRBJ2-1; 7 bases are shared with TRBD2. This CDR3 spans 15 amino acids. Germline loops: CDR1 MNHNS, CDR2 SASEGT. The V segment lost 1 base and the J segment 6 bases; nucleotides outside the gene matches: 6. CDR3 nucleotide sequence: TGTGCCAGCAGTGAAGGACTAGCTAGCAGCAATGAGCAGTTCTTC. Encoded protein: CASSEGLASSNEQFF.

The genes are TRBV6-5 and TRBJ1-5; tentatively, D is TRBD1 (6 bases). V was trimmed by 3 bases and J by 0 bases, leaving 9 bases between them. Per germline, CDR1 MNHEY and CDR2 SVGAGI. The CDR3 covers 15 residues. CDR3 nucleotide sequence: TGTGCCAGCAGTTATACAGGGTATAGCAATCAGCCCCAGCATTTT. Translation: CASSYTGYSNQPQHF.

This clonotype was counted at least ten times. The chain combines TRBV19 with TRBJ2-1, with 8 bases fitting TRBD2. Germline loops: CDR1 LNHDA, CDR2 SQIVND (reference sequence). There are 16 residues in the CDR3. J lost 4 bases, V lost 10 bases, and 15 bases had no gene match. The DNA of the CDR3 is TGTGCCACCCAAGGGATACTAGCGGCCTCTTACAATGAGCAGTTCTTC. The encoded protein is CATQGILAASYNEQFF.

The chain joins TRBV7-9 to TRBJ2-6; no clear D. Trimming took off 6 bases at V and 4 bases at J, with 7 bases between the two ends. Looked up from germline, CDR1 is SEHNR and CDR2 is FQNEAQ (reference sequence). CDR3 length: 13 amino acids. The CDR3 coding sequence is TGTGCCAGCAGGAAAGCCGGGGCCAACGTCCTGACTTTC. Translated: CASRKAGANVLTF.

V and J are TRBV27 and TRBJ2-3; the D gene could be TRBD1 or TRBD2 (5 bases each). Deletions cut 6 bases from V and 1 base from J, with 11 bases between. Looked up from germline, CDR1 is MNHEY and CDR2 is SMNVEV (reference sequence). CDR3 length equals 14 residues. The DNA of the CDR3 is TGTGCCAGCAGCATGGGGGTGGGCACAGATACGCAGTATTTT. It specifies CASSMGVGTDTQYF.

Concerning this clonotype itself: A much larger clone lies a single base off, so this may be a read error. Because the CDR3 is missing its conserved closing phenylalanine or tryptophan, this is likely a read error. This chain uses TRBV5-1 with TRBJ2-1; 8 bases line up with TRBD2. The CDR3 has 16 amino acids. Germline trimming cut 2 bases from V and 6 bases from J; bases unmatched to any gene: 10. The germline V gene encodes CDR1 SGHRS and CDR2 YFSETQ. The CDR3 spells CASSFDVLADLNEQFL. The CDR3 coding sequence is TGCGCCAGCAGCTTTGATGTACTAGCGGACCTCAATGAGCAGTTCCTC.

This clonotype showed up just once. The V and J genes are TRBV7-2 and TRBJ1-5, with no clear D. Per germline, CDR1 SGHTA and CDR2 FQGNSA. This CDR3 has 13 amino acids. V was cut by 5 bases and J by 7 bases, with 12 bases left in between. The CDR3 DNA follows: TGTGCCAGCAGCAGTGGACGGGCCCAGCCCCAGCATTTT. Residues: CASSSGRAQPQHF.

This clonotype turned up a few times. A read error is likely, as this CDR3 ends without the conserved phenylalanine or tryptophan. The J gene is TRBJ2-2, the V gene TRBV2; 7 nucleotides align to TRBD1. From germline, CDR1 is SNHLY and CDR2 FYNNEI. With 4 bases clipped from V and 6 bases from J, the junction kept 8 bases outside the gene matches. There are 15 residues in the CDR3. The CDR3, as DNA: TGTGCCAGCAGTGGACAGGGACAAAACGCCGGGGAGCTGTTTCTT. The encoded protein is CASSGQGQNAGELFL.

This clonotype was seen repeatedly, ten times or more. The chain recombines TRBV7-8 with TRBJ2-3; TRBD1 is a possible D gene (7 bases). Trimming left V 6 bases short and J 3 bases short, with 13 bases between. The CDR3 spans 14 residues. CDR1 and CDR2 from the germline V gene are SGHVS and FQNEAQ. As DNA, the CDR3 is TGTGCCAGCAGGGAGGCAGGGGGGACAGATACGCAGTATTTT. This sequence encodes CASREAGGTDTQYF.

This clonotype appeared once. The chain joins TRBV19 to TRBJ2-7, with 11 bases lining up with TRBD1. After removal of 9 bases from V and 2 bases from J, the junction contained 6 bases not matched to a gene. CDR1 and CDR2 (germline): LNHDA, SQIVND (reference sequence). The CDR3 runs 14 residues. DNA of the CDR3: TGTGCCAGCAGGAGGACAGGGGGCCCCTACGAGCAGTACTTC. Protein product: CASRRTGGPYEQYF.

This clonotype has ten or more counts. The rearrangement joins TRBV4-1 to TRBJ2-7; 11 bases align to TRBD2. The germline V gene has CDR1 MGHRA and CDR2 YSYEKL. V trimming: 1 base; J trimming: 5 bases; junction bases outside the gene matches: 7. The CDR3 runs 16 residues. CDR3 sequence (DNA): TGCGCCAGCAGCCAAGTCGGATTAGCGGGGGGGCACGAGCAGTACTTC. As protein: CASSQVGLAGGHEQYF.

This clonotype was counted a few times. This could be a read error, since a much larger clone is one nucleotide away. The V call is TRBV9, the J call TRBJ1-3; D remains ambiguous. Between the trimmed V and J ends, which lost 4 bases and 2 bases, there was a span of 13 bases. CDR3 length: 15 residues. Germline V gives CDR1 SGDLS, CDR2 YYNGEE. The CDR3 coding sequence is TGTGCCAGCAGCACCCCTGATAGGGCTGGAAACACCATATATTTT. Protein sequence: CASSTPDRAGNTIYF.

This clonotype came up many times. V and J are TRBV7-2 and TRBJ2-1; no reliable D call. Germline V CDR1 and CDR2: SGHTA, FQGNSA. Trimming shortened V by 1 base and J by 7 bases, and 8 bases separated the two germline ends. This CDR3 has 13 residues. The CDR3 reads CASSLVQQNEQFF. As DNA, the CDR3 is TGTGCCAGCAGCTTAGTTCAACAAAATGAGCAGTTCTTC. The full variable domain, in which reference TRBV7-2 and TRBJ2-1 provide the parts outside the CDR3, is GAGVSQSPSNKVTEKGKDVELRCDPISGHTALYWYRQSLGQGLEFLIYFQGNSAPDKSGLPSDRFSAERTGGSVSTLTIQRTQQEDSAVYLCASSLVQQNEQFFGPGTRLTVL.

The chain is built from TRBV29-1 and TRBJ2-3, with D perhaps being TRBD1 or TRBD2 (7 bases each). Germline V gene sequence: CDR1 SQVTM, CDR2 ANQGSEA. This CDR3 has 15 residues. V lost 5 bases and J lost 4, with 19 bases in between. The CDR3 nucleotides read TGCAGCGTTTCCGGCAGGGGGGGGCCCGCAGATACGCAGTATTTT. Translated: CSVSGRGGPADTQYF.

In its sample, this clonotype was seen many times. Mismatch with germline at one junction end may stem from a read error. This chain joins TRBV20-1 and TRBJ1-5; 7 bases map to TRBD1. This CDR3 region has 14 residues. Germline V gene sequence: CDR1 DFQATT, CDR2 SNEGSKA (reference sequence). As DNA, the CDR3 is TGCAGTGCTAGAGAGGGGACAGCAAGGCAGCCCCGGCATTTT. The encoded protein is CSAREGTARQPRHF.

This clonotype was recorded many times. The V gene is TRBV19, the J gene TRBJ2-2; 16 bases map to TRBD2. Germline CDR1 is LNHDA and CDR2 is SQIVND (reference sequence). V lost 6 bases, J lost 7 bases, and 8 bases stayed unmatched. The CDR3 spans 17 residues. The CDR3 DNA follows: TGTGCCAGTAGGGGACTAGCGGGAGGGATGAAGAACGGGGAGCTGTTTTTT. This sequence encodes CASRGLAGGMKNGELFF.

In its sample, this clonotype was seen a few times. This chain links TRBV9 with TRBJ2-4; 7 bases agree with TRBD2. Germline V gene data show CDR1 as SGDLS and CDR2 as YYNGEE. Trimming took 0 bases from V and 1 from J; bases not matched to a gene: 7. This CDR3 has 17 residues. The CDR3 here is CASSVEVRGSAKNIQYF. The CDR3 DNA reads TGTGCCAGCAGCGTAGAGGTCCGCGGGAGCGCCAAAAACATTCAGTACTTC.

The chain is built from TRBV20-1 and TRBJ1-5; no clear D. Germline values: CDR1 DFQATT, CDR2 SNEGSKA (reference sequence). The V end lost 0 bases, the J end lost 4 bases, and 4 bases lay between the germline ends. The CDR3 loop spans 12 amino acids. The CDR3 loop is CSARDRNQPQHF. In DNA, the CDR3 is TGCAGTGCTAGAGATCGTAATCAGCCCCAGCATTTT.

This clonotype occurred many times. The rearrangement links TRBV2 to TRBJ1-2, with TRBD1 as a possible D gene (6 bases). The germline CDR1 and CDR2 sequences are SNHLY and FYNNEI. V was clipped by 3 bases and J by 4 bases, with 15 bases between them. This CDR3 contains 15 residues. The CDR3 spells CASSEGTTGTYGYTF. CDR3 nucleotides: TGTGCCAGCAGTGAGGGTACTACAGGGACCTATGGCTACACCTTC.

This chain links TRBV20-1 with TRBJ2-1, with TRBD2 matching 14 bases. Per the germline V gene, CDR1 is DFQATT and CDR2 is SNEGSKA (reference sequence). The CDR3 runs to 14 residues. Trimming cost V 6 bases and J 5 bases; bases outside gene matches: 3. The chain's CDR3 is CSAGLAGGNNEQFF. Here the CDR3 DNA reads TGCAGTGCCGGACTAGCGGGAGGCAACAATGAGCAGTTCTTC.